The 21 T cell receptor beta chains in this list originate from one sample, sequenced in a study of Graves' ophthalmopathy and Graves' hyperthyroidism. Transcripts of RNA were the source for amplifying TCR beta CDR3 regions. HTBI primers were employed in first-round RT-PCR, then a second-round multiplex PCR followed. TCRdb re-called the multiplex PCR reads with MiXCR, one entry per CDR3 protein. The sample consists of some 390,000 distinct CDR3 sequences, about 16% of them appearing once. The sequencing input was peripheral blood. The receptor set was obtained from a woman aged 18-29 years with Graves' ophthalmopathy.

This clonotype was recorded only once. J is TRBJ1-2 and V is TRBV28; D perhaps matches TRBD1 (6 bases). V was shortened by 5 bases and J by 8 bases, with 21 bases between the two germline ends. Germline loops: CDR1 MDHEN, CDR2 SYDVKM. CDR3 length: 15 amino acids. CDR3 sequence (DNA): TGTGCCAGCAGTCTGGGGTGGGGGCCTTGGAGAGGCTACACCTTC. It specifies CASSLGWGPWRGYTF.

In its sample, this clonotype was seen many times. The rearrangement uses TRBV20-1 and TRBJ1-2; no definite D call. The V end was cut by 0 bases, the J end by 4 bases, with 9 bases between. CDR1 is DFQATT and CDR2 is SNEGSKA in the germline V gene (reference sequence). CDR3 length: 13 amino acids. DNA for the CDR3: TGCAGTGCTAGAGAGAGGGTTGCCTATGGCTACACCTTC. This encodes CSARERVAYGYTF.

This clonotype was seen ten or more times. This sequence joins TRBV6-1 and TRBJ1-2, with 9 bases matching TRBD1. The CDR3 sequence is 11 residues long. Germline CDR1 is MNHNS and CDR2 is SASEGT. Trimming removed 6 bases from V and 8 bases from J; junction bases left unmatched: 1. CDR3 amino acids: CASRTGGGYTF. The CDR3 DNA is TGTGCCAGCAGAACAGGGGGCGGCTACACCTTC.

J is TRBJ2-7 and V is TRBV7-3; no firm D call. The germline CDR1 and CDR2 sequences are SGHTA and FQGTGA. Trimming stripped 7 bases from V and 0 bases from J, with 10 bases between. The CDR3 has 13 residues. The CDR3 loop reads CASMQALSYEQYF. The DNA of the CDR3 is TGTGCCAGCATGCAGGCGCTCTCCTACGAGCAGTACTTC. Full variable domain (missing parts from reference TRBV7-3 and TRBJ2-7): GAGVSQTPSNKVTEKGKYVELRCDPISGHTALYWYRQSLGQGPEFLIYFQGTGAADDSGLPNDRFFAVRPEGSVSTLKIQRTERGDSAVYLCASMQALSYEQYFGPGTRLTVT.

This clonotype appeared many times. CDR3 DNA: TGTGCCACCAGCAGGGCAGGGAGGGATCAGCCCCAGCATTTT. Its protein is CATSRAGRDQPQHF. This rearrangement joins TRBV15 to TRBJ1-5, with D maybe TRBD1 (5 bases). V was clipped by 3 bases and J by 5 bases, with 11 bases between them. The CDR3 length is 14 residues. Per germline, CDR1 LNHNV and CDR2 YYDKDF (reference sequence).

The chain employs TRBV7-2 and TRBJ2-2; TRBD1 agrees at 7 bases. After removal of 5 bases from V and 6 bases from J, the junction contained 9 bases not matched to a gene. The CDR3 runs 15 residues. Per germline, CDR1 SGHTA and CDR2 FQGNSA. CDR3 sequence (DNA): TGTGCCAGCAGCATCCCGACAGGGTCGGCCGGGGAGCTGTTTTTT. Protein product: CASSIPTGSAGELFF.

The chain combines TRBV4-3 with TRBJ2-2; D is unclear. The germline gives CDR1 LGHNA, CDR2 YSLEER. The V and J ends lost 4 bases and 7 bases respectively, with 13 bases between them. The CDR3 totals 14 residues. This CDR3 is CASSPIPGHGELFF. CDR3 DNA sequence: TGCGCCAGCAGCCCGATTCCGGGCCACGGGGAGCTGTTTTTT.

At least ten counts were recorded for this clonotype. The chain recombines TRBV28 with TRBJ2-5; TRBD2 might be the D (6 bases). Germline CDR1 and CDR2: MDHEN and SYDVKM. The CDR3 is made up of 11 amino acids. Trimming stripped 4 bases from V and 8 bases from J, with 8 bases between. The CDR3 sequence: CASSSGLTQYF. CDR3 DNA sequence: TGTGCCAGCAGTTCCGGACTAACCCAGTACTTC.

This clonotype was seen repeatedly, ten times or more. This chain uses TRBV6-2 or TRBV6-3 with TRBJ2-7; 8 positions agree with TRBD1. CDR1 and CDR2 (germline): MNHEY, SVGEGT. The CDR3 covers 15 residues. V dropped 5 bases and J dropped 3; count of bases not matched to a gene: 9. CDR3 coding DNA: TGTGCCAGCAGTAACCGGACAGGGTTCGTCTACGAGCAGTACTTC. Encoded protein: CASSNRTGFVYEQYF.

In this sample, this clonotype turned up many times. Relative to the germline gene, one junction end is altered; a read error may explain this. The chain combines TRBV7-2 with TRBJ1-2, with 8 bases aligning to TRBD1. Germline CDR1 SGHTA, CDR2 FQGNSA. This CDR3 has 14 amino acids. In nucleotides, the CDR3 is TGTGCCAGCAGCTTGGGACAGGAGTCCTATGGCTGCACCTTC. It codes for CASSLGQESYGCTF. Together with reference TRBV7-2 and TRBJ1-2, the CDR3 gives the full variable domain: GAGVSQSPSNKVTEKGKDVELRCDPISGHTALYWYRQSLGQGLEFLIYFQGNSAPDKSGLPSDRFSAERTGGSVSTLTIQRTQQEDSAVYLCASSLGQESYGCTFGSGTRLTVV.

This clonotype has ten or more counts. The chain is built from TRBV7-3 and TRBJ2-7; D gene uncertain. Per the germline V gene, CDR1 is SGHTA and CDR2 is FQGTGA. Deletions cut 2 bases from V and 2 bases from J, with 10 bases between. This CDR3 has 14 amino acids. The CDR3 sequence: CASSLGSAPYEQYF. DNA for the CDR3: TGTGCCAGCAGCTTAGGAAGTGCCCCCTACGAGCAGTACTTC.

This clonotype occurred many times. CDR3 in amino acids: CASSQMTGFWKTQYF. Written as DNA, the CDR3 is TGTGCCAGCAGTCAGATGACAGGGTTTTGGAAGACCCAGTACTTC. This chain connects TRBV28 to TRBJ2-5; 7 bases match TRBD1. The CDR3 spans 15 residues. Germline CDR1 and CDR2: MDHEN and SYDVKM. Trimming removed 5 bases from V and 6 bases from J; junction bases left unmatched: 12.

V gene TRBV3-1 combines with J gene TRBJ1-5; no firm D call. This CDR3 has 16 residues. V was pared by 0 bases and J by 10 bases, with 19 bases between. CDR1 and CDR2 from the germline V gene are LGHDT and YNNKEL (reference sequence). The DNA for the CDR3 is TGTGCCAGCAGCCAAGATAAGGATCCCATGTATGGTCCCCAGCATTTT. It codes for CASSQDKDPMYGPQHF.

The chain combines TRBV10-2 with TRBJ1-2, with TRBD1 as a possible D gene (5 bases). Germline CDR1 WSHSY, CDR2 SAAADI. The CDR3 length is 15 residues. V lost 3 bases and J lost 8, with 19 bases in between. CDR3 in amino acids: CASSETRDGLGGYTF. The CDR3 coding sequence is TGCGCCAGCAGTGAAACCCGGGACGGCCTAGGGGGCTACACCTTC.

This clonotype has at least ten counts. The genes are TRBV6-2 or TRBV6-3 and TRBJ2-7; D possibly corresponds to TRBD1 (6 bases). The CDR3 is 13 amino acids. Germline CDR1 is MNHEY and CDR2 is SVGEGT. V was shortened by 5 bases and J by 2 bases, with 10 bases between the two germline ends. DNA for the CDR3: TGTGCCAGCAGTGACAGGCTCCCCTACGAGCAGTACTTC. Its protein product is CASSDRLPYEQYF.

In its sample, this clonotype was seen many times. The chain is built from TRBV6-2 or TRBV6-3 and TRBJ2-7; 7 nucleotides align to TRBD1. Germline V lookup: CDR1 MNHEY, CDR2 SVGEGT. Trimming removed 2 bases from V and 3 bases from J; junction bases left unmatched: 10. The length of the CDR3 is 16 residues. In DNA form, the CDR3 reads TGTGCCAGCAGTTACCGCACAGGGGAGTTTAACTACGAGCAGTACTTC. Translation: CASSYRTGEFNYEQYF.

This clonotype showed up many times. The gene calls are TRBV30 and TRBJ2-7, with D possibly being TRBD1 (7 bases). V lost 0 bases and J 5 bases, leaving 14 bases between the germline ends. CDR1 and CDR2 from the germline V gene are GTSNPN and SVGIG (reference sequence). The CDR3 is made up of 14 amino acids. CDR3 in amino acids: CAWSVLQGRNEQYF. CDR3 nucleotide sequence: TGTGCCTGGAGTGTACTACAGGGGAGGAACGAGCAGTACTTC.

This clonotype was recorded at least ten times. This chain uses TRBV30 with TRBJ1-1; no definite D call. V lost 3 bases, J lost 4 bases, and 12 bases lay in between. Per germline, CDR1 GTSNPN and CDR2 SVGIG (reference sequence). The CDR3 length is 13 residues. CDR3 residues: CAWRGQTRTEAFF. The DNA of the CDR3 is TGTGCCTGGAGGGGTCAGACTCGCACTGAAGCTTTCTTT. The entire variable domain, with the rest obtained from reference TRBV30 and TRBJ1-1, is as follows: SQTIHQWPATLVQPVGSPLSLECTVEGTSNPNLYWYRQAAGRGLQLLFYSVGIGQISSEVPQNLSASRPQDRQFILSSKKLLLSDSGFYLCAWRGQTRTEAFFGQGTRLTVV.

This clonotype was found many times. The V call is TRBV2, the J call TRBJ2-7, with a tentative D call TRBD2 (6 bases). V shed 6 bases and J shed 4 bases, with 19 bases lying between them. The CDR3 has 15 amino acids. Germline CDR1 SNHLY, CDR2 FYNNEI. CDR3 sequence: CASSLRDSSLYEQYF. The CDR3 region has the DNA TGTGCCAGCAGCCTCCGGGACTCTTCCCTTTACGAGCAGTACTTC.

This clonotype has at least ten counts. The V gene is TRBV10-2, the J gene TRBJ2-7, with D tentatively TRBD1 (5 bases). Deletions cut 2 bases from V and 3 bases from J, with 11 bases between. Germline CDR1 and CDR2: WSHSY and SAAADI. The CDR3 sequence is 14 residues long. The CDR3 region is CASSEMGHLYEQYF. The DNA for the CDR3 is TGCGCCAGCAGTGAGATGGGGCATCTCTACGAGCAGTACTTC.

This clonotype was recorded many times. The rearrangement uses TRBV11-1 and TRBJ1-5; D not resolved. Germline CDR1 reads SGHAT; CDR2 reads FQDESV (reference sequence). Trimming cost V 2 bases and J 2 bases, with 22 bases left between them. CDR3 length: 19 amino acids. The CDR3, as DNA: TGTGCCAGCAGCTTATTGGTCCTTTCGCGGGGTTGTGGCAATCAGCCCCAGCATTTT. Protein product: CASSLLVLSRGCGNQPQHF.